The next 21 T cell receptor beta chains were all read from a single sample in a study of cytomegalovirus exposure and HLA in healthy donors. Primers: 60 Vbeta forward and 13 Jbeta reverse. Sequenced by immunoSEQ multiplex PCR; TCRdb stores in-frame clones only, minus some. Of roughly 120,000 clones in the sample, around 8.5% are singletons; the top ten hold 5% to 6%. The sequenced sample consisted of PBMCs. The receptors come from a man aged 40-55 years in good health and CMV-seronegative.

The V call is TRBV11-2, the J call TRBJ2-1; 10 positions agree with TRBD1. Germline V CDR1 and CDR2: SGHAT, FQNNGV. With 5 bases clipped from V and 10 bases from J, the junction kept 11 bases outside the gene matches. This CDR3 contains 15 residues. The CDR3 region is CASSTDRGPLGEQFF. CDR3 coding DNA: TGTGCCAGCAGCACAGACAGGGGGCCGCTCGGGGAGCAGTTCTTC.

This chain uses TRBV28 with TRBJ1-4; D might be TRBD1 (5 bases). The V gene's germline CDR1 is MDHEN and CDR2 SYDVKM. CDR3 size: 15 residues. Trimming left V 3 bases short and J 3 bases short, with 11 bases between. The CDR3 coding sequence is TGTGCCAGCAGTTTCTCCCCGGGGGCTAATGAAAAACTGTTTTTT. Protein sequence: CASSFSPGANEKLFF.

The genes are TRBV19 and TRBJ2-1; possibly TRBD1 for D (8 bases). Germline V gene data show CDR1 as LNHDA and CDR2 as SQIVND (reference sequence). This CDR3 is 15 amino acids long. V gave up 6 bases and J gave up 3 bases, with 15 bases separating them. The CDR3 sequence: CASSRTGGGYNEQFF. The CDR3 DNA is TGTGCCAGTAGCAGAACAGGGGGGGGCTACAATGAGCAGTTCTTC.

A note on this clone: One end of the junction varies from germline; a read error may be responsible. CDR3 region: CASSLGRPLPSNQPQHF. CDR3 nucleotides: TGCGCCAGCAGCTTAGGTCGGCCTCTACCTAGCAATCAACCCCAGCATTTT. This chain uses TRBV5-1 with TRBJ1-5, with D unresolved. Germline V gives CDR1 SGHRS, CDR2 YFSETQ. This CDR3 comprises 17 residues.

In its sample, this clone was seen a few times. V usage is TRBV4-1 and J usage is TRBJ1-4, with D possibly being TRBD1 (5 bases). The CDR3 contains 14 residues. Trimming cost V 4 bases and J 4 bases, with 10 bases left between them. Germline V lookup: CDR1 MGHRA, CDR2 YSYEKL. CDR3 sequence reads: CASSRRGINEKLFF. Here the CDR3 DNA reads TGCGCCAGCAGCCGGAGGGGAATTAATGAAAAACTGTTTTTT.

V is TRBV2 and J is TRBJ2-3; 13 nucleotides align to TRBD2. The CDR3 is made up of 19 amino acids. Germline trimming cut 4 bases from V and 0 bases from J; bases unmatched to any gene: 10. The V gene's germline CDR1 is SNHLY and CDR2 FYNNEI. CDR3 amino acids: CASSATSGGHITSTDTQYF. The CDR3 nucleotides are TGTGCCAGCAGTGCGACTAGCGGGGGGCATATTACTAGCACAGATACGCAGTATTTT.

V is TRBV19 and J is TRBJ2-7, with D possibly matching TRBD2 (6 bases). V was clipped by 5 bases and J by 2 bases, with 13 bases between them. The length of the CDR3 is 14 residues. Per germline, CDR1 LNHDA and CDR2 SQIVND (reference sequence). In DNA form, the CDR3 reads TGTGCCAGTAGTCGCCGACTAGACACCTACGAGCAGTACTTC. Its protein product is CASSRRLDTYEQYF.

The V call is TRBV5-4, the J call TRBJ2-1; D remains ambiguous. The germline CDR1 and CDR2 sequences are SGHNT and YYREEE (reference sequence). CDR3 length: 12 amino acids. V was shortened by 4 bases and J by 6 bases, with 8 bases between the two germline ends. The CDR3 bases are TGTGCCAGCAGCCAGAACGTCAATGAGCAGTTCTTC. Translation gives CASSQNVNEQFF.

This clone was counted between two and nine times. The chain carries TRBV5-6 and TRBJ1-4, with 10 bases identical to TRBD1. V was pared by 2 bases and J by 9 bases, with 10 bases of the junction left unmatched. Germline-derived CDR1 and CDR2 are SGHDT and YYEEEE. This CDR3 contains 16 residues. The CDR3 protein is CASSFRSGQGGQKLFF. In DNA, the CDR3 is TGTGCCAGCAGCTTCCGGAGTGGACAGGGGGGACAAAAACTGTTTTTT.

The chain combines TRBV27 with TRBJ1-1, with D possibly matching TRBD1 (5 bases). CDR3 length: 15 amino acids. Germline CDR1 MNHEY, CDR2 SMNVEV (reference sequence). V lost 5 bases, J lost 1 base, and 14 bases lay in between. The CDR3 DNA reads as TGTGCCAGCAGTGCCGGAAGGGGCCGGAACACTGAAGCTTTCTTT. Translated: CASSAGRGRNTEAFF.

This clone has just a few counts. The V call is TRBV19, the J call TRBJ1-1; 7 bases are a match to TRBD1. Germline V gene data show CDR1 as LNHDA and CDR2 as SQIVND (reference sequence). The CDR3 length is 15 residues. The V segment lost 3 bases and the J segment 4 bases; nucleotides outside the gene matches: 8. CDR3 amino acids: CASSISTGWSTEAFF. CDR3 nucleotides: TGTGCCAGTAGTATCTCGACAGGGTGGTCCACTGAAGCTTTCTTT.

The chain combines TRBV27 with TRBJ2-2, with 7 bases fitting TRBD2. This CDR3 comprises 18 residues. The J segment lost 3 bases and the V segment lost 3 bases, leaving 13 bases of the junction unmatched. Germline assignment: CDR1 MNHEY and CDR2 SMNVEV (reference sequence). The CDR3 DNA reads TGTGCCAGCAGTTTTTCTAAGCGGGACCCTTACCACACCGGGGAGCTGTTTTTT. It is translated as CASSFSKRDPYHTGELFF.

The DNA for the CDR3 is TGTGCCAGCAGCCAAGGGACAGCTTACGAAAAACTGTTTTTT. Translation gives CASSQGTAYEKLFF. This sequence joins TRBV16 and TRBJ1-4, with 7 bases identical to TRBD1. The V segment lost 2 bases and the J segment 8 bases; nucleotides outside the gene matches: 5. The germline gives CDR1 KGHSY, CDR2 FQNENV. The CDR3 runs 14 residues.

The genes are TRBV28 and TRBJ1-4, with 9 bases lining up with TRBD1. Looked up from germline, CDR1 is MDHEN and CDR2 is SYDVKM. The CDR3 totals 14 residues. The junction had 6 bases not matched to a gene; V was cut back by 7 bases and J by 6 bases. The DNA for the CDR3 is TGTGCCAGCAAAGCCGGGACAGGGTATGAAAAACTGTTTTTT. Amino acids: CASKAGTGYEKLFF.

CDR3 in DNA: TGTGCCAGTAGTATAGATAACGGGGGGCATCGCTCCTACAATGAGCAGTTCTTC. It translates to CASSIDNGGHRSYNEQFF. The J gene is TRBJ2-1, the V gene TRBV19; a weak D match, TRBD2 (7 bases). This CDR3 has 18 amino acids. Trimming cost V 0 bases and J 0 bases, with 15 bases left between them. In germline, CDR1 is LNHDA, CDR2 SQIVND (reference sequence).

This clone has more than one count but fewer than ten. DNA for the CDR3: TGTGCCAGCAGTTACTCCCTTACAGGACCTAATTCACCCCTCCACTTT. Its translation: CASSYSLTGPNSPLHF. The chain couples TRBV6-6 to TRBJ1-6; tentative D call: TRBD1 (5 bases). Per germline, CDR1 MNHNY and CDR2 SVGAGI (reference sequence). The V end was cut by 0 bases, the J end by 6 bases, with 12 bases between. This CDR3 is built from 16 residues.

This clone turned up a few times. This sequence joins TRBV6-1 and TRBJ2-5; 9 positions agree with TRBD2. CDR1 and CDR2 (germline): MNHNS, SASEGT. V lost 6 bases to trimming and J lost 1 base; unmatched junction nucleotides: 3. The CDR3 is 14 residues long. The CDR3 protein is CASSGTSLQETQYF. DNA of the CDR3: TGTGCCAGCAGCGGGACTAGCCTCCAAGAGACCCAGTACTTC.

This clone was observed a handful of times. CDR3 sequence reads: CASSLILAGGTEAFF. The CDR3 bases are TGCGCCAGCAGCTTGATCTTGGCGGGGGGCACTGAAGCTTTCTTT. The genes are TRBV5-1 and TRBJ1-1, with D maybe TRBD1 (5 bases). The CDR3 spans 15 residues. The V end was cut by 1 base, the J end by 4 bases, with 14 bases between. CDR1 is SGHRS and CDR2 is YFSETQ in the germline V gene. Drawing the rest from reference TRBV5-1 and TRBJ1-1, the complete variable domain is KAGVTQTPRYLIKTRGQQVTLSCSPISGHRSVSWYQQTPGQGLQFLFEYFSETQRNKGNFPGRFSGRQFSNSRSEMNVSTLELGDSALYLCASSLILAGGTEAFFGQGTRLTVV.

This clone has a handful of counts. The chain is built from TRBV6-5 and TRBJ1-2, with 11 positions matching TRBD1. Germline assignment: CDR1 MNHEY and CDR2 SVGAGI. The V gene end was trimmed by 6 bases and the J gene end by 9 bases; junction bases not matched to a gene: 9. The CDR3 is 14 residues long. The CDR3 region has the DNA TGTGCCAGCAGACCCCTCGGACAGGGGGCAAGCTACACCTTC. This sequence encodes CASRPLGQGASYTF.

This clone has more than one count but fewer than ten. Here the CDR3 DNA reads TGTGCCAGCAGCCTCCCTACCGGGACAGTACAAGAGACCCAGTACTTC. Its translation: CASSLPTGTVQETQYF. The chain combines TRBV9 with TRBJ2-5, with TRBD1 matching over 7 bases. The CDR3 length is 16 residues. The V gene end was trimmed by 4 bases and the J gene end by 2 bases; junction bases not matched to a gene: 11. Looked up from germline, CDR1 is SGDLS and CDR2 is YYNGEE.

The V and J genes are TRBV6-6 and TRBJ1-2; 7 bases agree with TRBD1. Germline V gene sequence: CDR1 MNHNY, CDR2 SVGAGI (reference sequence). The CDR3 is 12 amino acids. Trimming cost V 7 bases and J 4 bases; bases outside gene matches: 3. The CDR3 DNA is TGTGCCAGCAATACAGGGGTCTATGGCTACACCTTC. This translates into CASNTGVYGYTF.